This entry describes one T cell receptor beta chain. Its antigen remains unknown. This sample was included in a study of cytomegalovirus exposure and HLA in healthy donors. Vbeta (60) and Jbeta (13) primers were used in the PCR. This table comes from immunoSEQ multiplex PCR, and its TCRdb copy is limited to in-frame clones, with some not included. The sample consists of 200,000 to 250,000 clones, approximately 80% of them appearing once. Study-level findings and limits: Some V segments, TRBV6-2 and TRBV6-3 among them, were indistinguishable and were therefore excluded.

This CDR3 is built from 14 residues. CDR1 and CDR2 from the germline V gene are SEHNR and FQNEAQ (reference sequence). V shed 5 bases and J shed 6 bases, with 15 bases lying between them. The rearrangement links TRBV7-9 to TRBJ2-3; no clear D. The sequencing input was PBMCs. This clonotype was sampled from a man aged 30 to 45 in good health and CMV-seronegative. The CDR3 DNA reads as TGTGCCAGCAGCACCCCGACGAGGTCGGATACGCAGTATTTT. Protein sequence: CASSTPTRSDTQYF. Looking up the rest from reference TRBV7-9 and TRBJ2-3 gives the full variable domain: DTGVSQNPRHKITKRGQNVTFRCDPISEHNRLYWYRQTLGQGPEFLTYFQNEAQLEKSRLLSDRFSAERPKGSFSTLEIQRTEQGDSAMYLCASSTPTRSDTQYFGPGTRLTVL.